A selection of T cell receptor beta chains follows, all from one sample in a study of blood T cell repertoires in COVID-19. Libraries were prepared by immunoSEQ multiplex PCR; TCRdb keeps only in-frame clonotypes and omits some of them. Of around 81,000 clones in the sample, 83% are singletons; the top ten hold 40% to 45%. Material for sequencing was peripheral blood. The receptors derive from a man older than 75 with acute or convalescent COVID-19. CDR3s include the opening cysteine and the closing phenylalanine or tryptophan. The order of the fields is V gene, D gene, clone size, J gene, CDR3 protein, CDR3 DNA. The D gene is left open where the match is weak. The listing skips clone size in some rows; elsewhere it reads once, few, many or a size class.

TRBV9	.	.	TRBJ2-6	CASSVEQTGANVLTF	TGTGCCAGCAGCGTAGAACAGACTGGGGCCAACGTCCTGACTTTC
TRBV27	TRBD2	.	TRBJ2-5	CASRVRSGGASETQYF	TGTGCCAGCAGGGTTCGGAGCGGGGGGGCCTCAGAGACCCAGTACTTC
TRBV20-1	.	.	TRBJ1-2	CSVPGYYGYTF	TGCAGTGTTCCAGGTTACTATGGCTACACCTTC
TRBV4-1	.	few	TRBJ2-5	CASSQGMLTNGETQYF	TGCGCCAGCAGCCAAGGGATGTTGACAAACGGAGAGACCCAGTACTTC
TRBV5-1	.	few	TRBJ1-5	CASSLSAGNNQPQHF	TGCGCCAGCAGCTTGTCGGCAGGGAACAATCAGCCCCAGCATTTT
TRBV7-9	.	.	TRBJ2-7	CASSLGQPVYEQYF	TGTGCCAGCAGCTTAGGACAGCCCGTCTACGAGCAGTACTTC
TRBV6-2/TRBV6-3	.	.	TRBJ2-7	CASSYSVLRYEQYF	TGTGCCAGCAGTTACTCGGTCCTACGGTACGAGCAGTACTTC
TRBV18	.	.	TRBJ1-4	CASSLSADEKLFF	TGTGCCAGCTCACTCTCCGCGGATGAAAAACTGTTTTTT
TRBV20-1	TRBD1	.	TRBJ2-1	CSASSRQGITYNEQFF	TGCAGTGCTAGTTCCAGACAGGGTATCACCTACAATGAGCAGTTCTTC
TRBV5-5	.	once	TRBJ2-5	CASSSRTVQETQYF	TGTGCCAGCAGCTCTCGGACAGTGCAAGAGACCCAGTACTTC
TRBV28	.	.	TRBJ2-3	CASSSPGIGRGLRTQYF	TGTGCCAGCAGTTCGCCTGGTATCGGGCGGGGGCTTCGTACGCAGTATTTT
TRBV10-2	TRBD1	.	TRBJ1-4	CASRDRGRDEKLFF	TGCGCCAGCAGAGACAGGGGGCGGGATGAAAAACTGTTTTTT
TRBV7-2	.	.	TRBJ1-1	CASSFGIGGNTEAFF	TGTGCCAGCAGCTTTGGCATAGGAGGGAACACTGAAGCTTTCTTT
TRBV5-5	.	.	TRBJ2-7	CASSLERGSGYEQYF	TGTGCCAGCAGCTTGGAACGGGGGTCAGGCTACGAGCAGTACTTC
TRBV7-2	TRBD1	.	TRBJ2-6	CASSSRTGWGPGANVLTF	TGTGCCAGCAGCTCCCGGACAGGGTGGGGACCTGGGGCCAACGTCCTGACTTTC
TRBV28	.	.	TRBJ1-5	CASTPLEDQPQHF	TGTGCCAGCACCCCCCTCGAGGATCAGCCCCAGCATTTT
TRBV4-1	.	.	TRBJ1-4	CASSQDSGVNEKLFF	TGCGCCAGCAGCCAAGACAGCGGCGTCAATGAAAAACTGTTTTTT
TRBV6-5	TRBD2	.	TRBJ2-1	CASSRGLPNNEQFF	TGTGCCAGCAGCCGGGGACTACCAAACAATGAGCAGTTCTTC